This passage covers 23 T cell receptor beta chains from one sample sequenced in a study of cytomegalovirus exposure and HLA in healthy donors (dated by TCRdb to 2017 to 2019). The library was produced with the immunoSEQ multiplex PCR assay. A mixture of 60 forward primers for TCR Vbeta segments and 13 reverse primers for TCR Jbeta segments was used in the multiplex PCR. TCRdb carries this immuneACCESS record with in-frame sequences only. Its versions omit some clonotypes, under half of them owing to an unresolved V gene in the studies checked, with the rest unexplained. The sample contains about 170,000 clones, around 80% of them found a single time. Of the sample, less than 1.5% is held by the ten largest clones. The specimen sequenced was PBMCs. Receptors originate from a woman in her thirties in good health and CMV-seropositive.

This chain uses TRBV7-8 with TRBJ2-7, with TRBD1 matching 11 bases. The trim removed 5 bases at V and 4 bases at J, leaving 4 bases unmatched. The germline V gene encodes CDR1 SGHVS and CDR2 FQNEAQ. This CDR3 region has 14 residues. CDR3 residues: CASSGTGGLYEQYF. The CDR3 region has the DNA TGTGCCAGCAGCGGGACAGGGGGATTGTACGAGCAGTACTTC.

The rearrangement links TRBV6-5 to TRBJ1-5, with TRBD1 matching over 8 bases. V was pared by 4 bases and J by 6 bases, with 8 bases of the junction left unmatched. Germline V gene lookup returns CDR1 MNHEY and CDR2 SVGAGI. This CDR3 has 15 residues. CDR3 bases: TGTGCCAGCAGTTCACGACAGGGGTTGGGTCAGCCCCAGCATTTT. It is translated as CASSSRQGLGQPQHF.

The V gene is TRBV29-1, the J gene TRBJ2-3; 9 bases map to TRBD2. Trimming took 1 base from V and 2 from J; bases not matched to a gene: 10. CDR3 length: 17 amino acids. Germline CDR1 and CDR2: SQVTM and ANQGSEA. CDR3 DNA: TGCAGCGTTGAAGGCAGGGGGACTAGCACCCCCACAGATACGCAGTATTTT. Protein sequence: CSVEGRGTSTPTDTQYF.

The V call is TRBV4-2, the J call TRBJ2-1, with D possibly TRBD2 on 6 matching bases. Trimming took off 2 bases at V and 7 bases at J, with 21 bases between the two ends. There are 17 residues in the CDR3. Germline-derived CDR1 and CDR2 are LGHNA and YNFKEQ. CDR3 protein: CASSQRLIGERGNEQFF. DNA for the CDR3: TGTGCCAGCAGCCAACGTCTTATAGGGGAACGGGGGAATGAGCAGTTCTTC.

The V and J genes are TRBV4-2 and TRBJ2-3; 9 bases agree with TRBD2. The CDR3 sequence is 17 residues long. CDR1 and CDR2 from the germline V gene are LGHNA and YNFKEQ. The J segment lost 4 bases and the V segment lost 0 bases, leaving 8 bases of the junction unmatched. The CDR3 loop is CASSQESRLAAPDTQYF. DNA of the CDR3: TGTGCCAGCAGCCAAGAGTCCCGACTAGCGGCACCAGATACGCAGTATTTT.

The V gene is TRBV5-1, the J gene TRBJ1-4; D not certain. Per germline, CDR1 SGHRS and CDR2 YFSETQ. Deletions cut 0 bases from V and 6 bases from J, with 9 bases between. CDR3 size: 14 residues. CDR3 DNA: TGCGCCAGCAGCTTGGGGCCCAGTGATGAAAAACTGTTTTTT. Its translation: CASSLGPSDEKLFF. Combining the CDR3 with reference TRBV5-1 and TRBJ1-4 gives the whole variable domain KAGVTQTPRYLIKTRGQQVTLSCSPISGHRSVSWYQQTPGQGLQFLFEYFSETQRNKGNFPGRFSGRQFSNSRSEMNVSTLELGDSALYLCASSLGPSDEKLFFGSGTQLSVL.

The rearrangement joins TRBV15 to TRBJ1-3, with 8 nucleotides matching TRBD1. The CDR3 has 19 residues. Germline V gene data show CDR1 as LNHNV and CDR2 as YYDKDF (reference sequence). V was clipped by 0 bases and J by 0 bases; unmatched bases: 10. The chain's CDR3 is CATSRDPQGALASGNTIYF. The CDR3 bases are TGTGCCACCAGCAGAGATCCCCAGGGGGCTTTAGCCTCTGGAAACACCATATATTTT. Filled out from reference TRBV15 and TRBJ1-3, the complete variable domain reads DAMVIQNPRYQVTQFGKPVTLSCSQTLNHNVMYWYQQKSSQAPKLLFHYYDKDFNNEADTPDNFQSRRPNTSFCFLDIRSPGLGDTAMYLCATSRDPQGALASGNTIYFGEGSWLTVV.

The CDR3 DNA reads TGTGCCAGCAAGATTTTAGCGGAGACAGATACGCAGTATTTT. Its translation: CASKILAETDTQYF. The chain is built from TRBV19 and TRBJ2-3; possibly TRBD2 for D (6 bases). Germline assignment: CDR1 LNHDA and CDR2 SQIVND (reference sequence). The CDR3 extends over 14 amino acids. Trimming cost V 9 bases and J 3 bases, with 16 bases left between them.

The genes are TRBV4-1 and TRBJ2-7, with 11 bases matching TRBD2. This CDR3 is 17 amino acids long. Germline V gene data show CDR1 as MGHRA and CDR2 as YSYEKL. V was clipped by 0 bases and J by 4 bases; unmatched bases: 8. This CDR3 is CASSQDWRLAGPYEQYF. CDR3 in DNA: TGCGCCAGCAGCCAAGATTGGAGACTAGCGGGACCGTACGAGCAGTACTTC.

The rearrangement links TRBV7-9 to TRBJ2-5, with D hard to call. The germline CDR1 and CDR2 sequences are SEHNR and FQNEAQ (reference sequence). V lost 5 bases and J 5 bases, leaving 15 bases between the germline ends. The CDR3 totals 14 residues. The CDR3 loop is CASSTSISRETQYF. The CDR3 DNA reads TGTGCCAGCAGCACCTCGATTAGTCGGGAGACCCAGTACTTC.

The CDR3 region has the DNA TGCGCCAGCACCCAAACTGGGCGAATCTACAATGAGCAGTTCTTC. This translates into CASTQTGRIYNEQFF. The chain carries TRBV23-1 and TRBJ2-1; D is unresolved. TRBV23-1 is designated an ORF whose function remains uncertain. The CDR3 consists of 15 residues. V dropped 7 bases and J dropped 3 bases, with 16 bases sitting between them.

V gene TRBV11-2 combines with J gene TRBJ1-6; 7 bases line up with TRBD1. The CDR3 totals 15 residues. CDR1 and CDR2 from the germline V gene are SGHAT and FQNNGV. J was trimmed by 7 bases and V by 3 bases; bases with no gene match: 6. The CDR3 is CASSLQGVRNSPLHF. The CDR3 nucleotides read TGTGCCAGCAGCTTGCAGGGGGTACGGAATTCACCCCTCCACTTT.

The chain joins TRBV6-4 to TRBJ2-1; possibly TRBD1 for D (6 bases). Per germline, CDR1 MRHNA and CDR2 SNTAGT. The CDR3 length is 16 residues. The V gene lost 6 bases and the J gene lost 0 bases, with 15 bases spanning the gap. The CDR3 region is CASSALADSSYNEQFF. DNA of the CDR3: TGTGCCAGCAGCGCTTTGGCGGACAGCTCCTACAATGAGCAGTTCTTC.

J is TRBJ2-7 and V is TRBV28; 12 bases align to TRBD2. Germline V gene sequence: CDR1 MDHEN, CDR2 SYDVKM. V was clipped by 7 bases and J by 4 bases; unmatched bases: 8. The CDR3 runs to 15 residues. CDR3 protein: CASTGGLAGRYEQYF. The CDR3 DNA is TGTGCCAGCACCGGAGGACTAGCGGGAAGGTACGAGCAGTACTTC.

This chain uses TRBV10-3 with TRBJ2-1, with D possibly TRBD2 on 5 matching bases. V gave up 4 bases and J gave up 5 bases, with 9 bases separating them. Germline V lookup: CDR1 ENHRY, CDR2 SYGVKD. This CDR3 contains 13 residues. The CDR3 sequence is CAISVGEDNEQFF. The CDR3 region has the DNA TGTGCCATCAGTGTGGGAGAAGACAATGAGCAGTTCTTC.

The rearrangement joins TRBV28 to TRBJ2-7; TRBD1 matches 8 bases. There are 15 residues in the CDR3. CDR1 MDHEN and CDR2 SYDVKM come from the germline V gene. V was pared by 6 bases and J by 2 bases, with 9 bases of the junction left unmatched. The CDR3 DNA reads TGTGCCAGCAGATCACCGGGACAGGCTACCTACGAGCAGTACTTC. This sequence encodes CASRSPGQATYEQYF.

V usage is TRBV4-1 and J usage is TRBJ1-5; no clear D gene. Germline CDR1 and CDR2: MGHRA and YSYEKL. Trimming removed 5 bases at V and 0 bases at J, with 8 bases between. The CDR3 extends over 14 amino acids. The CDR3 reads CASSSGDSNQPQHF. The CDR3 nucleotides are TGCGCCAGCAGCTCGGGAGATAGCAATCAGCCCCAGCATTTT.

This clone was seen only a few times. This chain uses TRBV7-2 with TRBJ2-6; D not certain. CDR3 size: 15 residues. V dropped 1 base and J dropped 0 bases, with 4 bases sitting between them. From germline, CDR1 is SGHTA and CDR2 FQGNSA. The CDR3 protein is CASSLDSSGANVLTF. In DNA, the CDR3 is TGTGCCAGCAGCTTAGACAGCTCTGGGGCCAACGTCCTGACTTTC. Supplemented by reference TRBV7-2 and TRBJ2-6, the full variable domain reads GAGVSQSPSNKVTEKGKDVELRCDPISGHTALYWYRQSLGQGLEFLIYFQGNSAPDKSGLPSDRFSAERTGGSVSTLTIQRTQQEDSAVYLCASSLDSSGANVLTFGAGSRLTVL.

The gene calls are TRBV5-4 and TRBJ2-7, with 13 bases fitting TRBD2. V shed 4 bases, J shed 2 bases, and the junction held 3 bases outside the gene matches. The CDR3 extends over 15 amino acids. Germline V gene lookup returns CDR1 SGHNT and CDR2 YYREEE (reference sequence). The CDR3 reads CASSTGLAGTYEQYF. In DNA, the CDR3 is TGTGCCAGCAGCACGGGACTAGCGGGGACCTACGAGCAGTACTTC.

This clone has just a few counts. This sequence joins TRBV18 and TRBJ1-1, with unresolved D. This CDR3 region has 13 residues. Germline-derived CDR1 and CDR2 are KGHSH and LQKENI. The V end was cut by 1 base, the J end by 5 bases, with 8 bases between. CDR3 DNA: TGTGCCAGCTCACCACAAGGGAGGACTGAAGCTTTCTTT. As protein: CASSPQGRTEAFF.

DNA for the CDR3: TGTGCCAGCAGTCGACAGGGTGGAAACACCATATATTTT. Amino acid sequence: CASSRQGGNTIYF. The rearrangement uses TRBV6-5 and TRBJ1-3, with 7 bases identical to TRBD1. Looked up from germline, CDR1 is MNHEY and CDR2 is SVGAGI. V trimming: 5 bases; J trimming: 3 bases; junction bases outside the gene matches: 1. The CDR3 has 13 residues.

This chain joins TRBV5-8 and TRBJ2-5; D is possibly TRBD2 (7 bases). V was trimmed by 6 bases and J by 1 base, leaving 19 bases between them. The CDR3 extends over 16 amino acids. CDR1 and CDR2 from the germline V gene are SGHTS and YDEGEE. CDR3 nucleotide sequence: TGTGCCAGCAACCCGAGGGGGGGAGGGCCCCAAGAGACCCAGTACTTC. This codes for CASNPRGGGPQETQYF.

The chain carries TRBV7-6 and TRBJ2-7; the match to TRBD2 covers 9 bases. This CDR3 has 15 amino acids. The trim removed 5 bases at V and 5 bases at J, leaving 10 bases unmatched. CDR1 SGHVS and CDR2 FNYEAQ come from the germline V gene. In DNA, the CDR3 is TGTGCCAGCAGCGGATGGGGTAGCGGGAGCAACGAGCAGTACTTC. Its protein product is CASSGWGSGSNEQYF.